The next 4 T cell receptor beta chains were all read from a single sample in a study of T-cell memory formation after mild COVID-19. TCRdb re-derived calls from the 5' RACE reads in MiXCR, one entry per CDR3 protein. Seen here are 500,000 to 650,000 distinct CDR3 sequences, approximately 21% observed once, and the top ten hold 8.4%. Sequenced input: PBMCs or a T cell subset sorted from them (not recorded which). The receptors originated from an adult woman who had mild COVID-19 (a few samples of this study predate the infection). Cell type and time point are not known.

This clonotype was detected only a few times. The chain carries TRBV2 and TRBJ1-2; a possible D gene is TRBD1 (6 bases). Deletions cut 2 bases from V and 6 bases from J, with 19 bases between. The CDR3 has 16 amino acids. CDR1 and CDR2 from the germline V gene are SNHLY and FYNNEI. The CDR3 spells CASSENYWGAGDGYTF. In nucleotides, the CDR3 is TGTGCCAGCAGTGAAAATTATTGGGGGGCCGGGGATGGCTACACCTTC.

This clonotype was seen just once. V gene TRBV2 combines with J gene TRBJ2-3; D remains ambiguous. The V end lost 5 bases, the J end lost 2 bases, and 17 bases lay between the germline ends. The CDR3 has 16 residues. Germline CDR1 is SNHLY and CDR2 is FYNNEI. The CDR3 is CASSTQLGIVTDTQYF. For the CDR3, the DNA is TGTGCCAGCAGTACGCAGTTGGGGATAGTCACAGATACGCAGTATTTT.

This clonotype was observed at least ten times. The rearrangement uses TRBV19 and TRBJ2-1, with 12 bases aligning to TRBD2. With V trimmed by 3 bases and J by 4 bases, 4 bases remained unmatched. Germline V gives CDR1 LNHDA, CDR2 SQIVND (reference sequence). The CDR3 is 16 amino acids. The DNA for the CDR3 is TGTGCCAGTAGTATGGGGCTAGCGGGAGGGTACAATGAGCAGTTCTTC. Its translation is CASSMGLAGGYNEQFF.

J is TRBJ1-2 and V is TRBV6-5; TRBD1 matches at 8 bases. The CDR3 is made up of 13 amino acids. CDR1 is MNHEY, CDR2 SVGAGI, per germline. Trimming removed 6 bases from V and 4 bases from J; junction bases left unmatched: 4. The CDR3 reads CASRRQGSYGYTF. The CDR3 DNA is TGTGCCAGCAGAAGACAGGGGAGCTATGGCTACACCTTC.